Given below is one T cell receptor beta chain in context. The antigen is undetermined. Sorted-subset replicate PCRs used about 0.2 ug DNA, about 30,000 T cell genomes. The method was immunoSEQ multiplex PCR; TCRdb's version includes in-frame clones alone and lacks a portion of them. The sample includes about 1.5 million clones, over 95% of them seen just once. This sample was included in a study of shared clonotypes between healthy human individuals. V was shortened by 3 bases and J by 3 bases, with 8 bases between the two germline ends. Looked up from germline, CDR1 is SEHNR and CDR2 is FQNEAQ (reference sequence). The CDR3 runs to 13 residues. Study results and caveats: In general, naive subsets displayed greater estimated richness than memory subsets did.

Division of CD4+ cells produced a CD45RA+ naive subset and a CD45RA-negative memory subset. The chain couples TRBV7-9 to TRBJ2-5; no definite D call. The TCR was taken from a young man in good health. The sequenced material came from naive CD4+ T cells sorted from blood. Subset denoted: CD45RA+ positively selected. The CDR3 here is CASSFLGKETQYF. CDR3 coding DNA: TGTGCCAGCAGCTTTCTGGGAAAAGAGACCCAGTACTTC. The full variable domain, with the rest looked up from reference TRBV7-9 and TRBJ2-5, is DTGVSQNPRHKITKRGQNVTFRCDPISEHNRLYWYRQTLGQGPEFLTYFQNEAQLEKSRLLSDRFSAERPKGSFSTLEIQRTEQGDSAMYLCASSFLGKETQYFGPGTRLLVL.